This T cell receptor (beta chain) comes out of a study of shared clonotypes between healthy human individuals. With respect to this clone: The antigen is unknown.

CD4+ cells were split into CD45RA+ naive and CD45RA-negative memory subsets. Findings of the study overall: Some clonotypes were shared by all four sorted-subset donors, while others were not shared. The non-shared ones had lower generation probabilities than the shared ones.

Deep-level settings were used for running the assay. Original analysis: ImmunoSEQ supplied junction-only sequences lacking quality scores, so filtering was different. TCRdb keeps only in-frame clones here, not all; method: immunoSEQ multiplex PCR. V, J and clone size are those of that table, while D and trimming were read from the DNA. The repertoire has fewer than 3 million clones, around 90% of them found once; the top ten carry 0.37%. Looked up from germline, CDR1 is LNHDA and CDR2 is SQIVND (reference sequence). The CDR3 runs to 15 residues. The V end was cut by 4 bases, the J end by 4 bases, with 14 bases between.

The sequencing input was naive CD4+ T cells from PBMCs. Described subset: CD45RA+ positively selected. The V call is TRBV19, the J call TRBJ2-1; D not certain. The sequence came from a man between 18 and 35 years old in good health. Some clones in this sample may be carry-over from other donors' samples. This CDR3 is CASSTARDFYNEQFF. The CDR3 nucleotides are TGTGCCAGTAGTACGGCCCGAGATTTTTACAATGAGCAGTTCTTC.